This TCR beta chain was identified in a study of CXCR3-negative and CXCR3-positive naive CD8 T cells. The CDR3 covers 16 residues. Looked up from germline, CDR1 is DFQATT and CDR2 is SNEGSKA (reference sequence). About this clonotype: Its target is unknown.

Naive cells were sorted as CD45RO-, CCR7+, CD27+ and CD95-. All TRB cDNA libraries came from 5' RACE performed with UMI labels. TCRdb reprocessed the 5' RACE reads and keeps a single row for each CDR3 protein, giving no DNA. The specimen's table records 50,000 to 75,000 distinct CDR3 sequences. Study findings and constraints: High diversity, comparable across both naive subsets, contrasted with much lower diversity in memory CD8+ cells.

The chain employs TRBV20-1 and TRBJ2-7; lacking DNA, the TRBD1 call made by TCRdb goes unchecked. Sample: naive CXCR3- CD8+ T cells from blood. The sample's subset: CD45RO-CCR7+CD27+CD95- naive CD8+ T cells lacking CXCR3 (TNR3-). The clonotype originates from a human donor in good health. Some clones in this sample may be carry-over from other donors' samples. CDR3 protein: CSARGPDRGFSYEQYF.